These 29 T cell receptor beta chains share one sample of origin, sequenced in a study of identical twins. MiXCR, applied by TCRdb to the 5' RACE reads, yields one record per CDR3 protein. This table has more than 1.5 million distinct CDR3 sequences, less than 40% appearing once. Sequences were obtained from cord blood. The receptors were gathered from a newborn girl in good health.

To note about this clonotype: Given a much more abundant clone one base away, this may be a read error. The rearrangement uses TRBV4-1 and TRBJ2-1; D possibly uses TRBD1 or TRBD2 (6 bases each). V gave up 0 bases and J gave up 5 bases, with 11 bases separating them. There are 15 residues in the CDR3. In germline, CDR1 is MGHRA, CDR2 YSYEKL. The CDR3 DNA follows: TGCGCCAGCAGCCAAGACCGGGGGCAGGACAATGAGCAGTTCTTC. Encoded protein: CASSQDRGQDNEQFF.

The chain recombines TRBV20-1 with TRBJ2-3; the match to TRBD2 covers 10 bases. The CDR3 contains 13 residues. Per the germline V gene, CDR1 is DFQATT and CDR2 is SNEGSKA (reference sequence). V lost 3 bases and J lost 7; bases outside the gene matches: 4. The CDR3 DNA sequence: TGCAGTGCTAGGGCTAGCGGGAGTCATACGCAGTATTTT. Translated, it gives CSARASGSHTQYF.

This clonotype was seen only once. The rearrangement joins TRBV25-1 to TRBJ2-1; tentative D call: TRBD2 (6 bases). The assigned J gene may be wrong: the sequence end matches TRBJ2-7 better. This CDR3 comprises 13 residues. Germline V gives CDR1 MGHDK, CDR2 SYGVNS. CDR3 DNA: TGTGCCAGCCGGGCTAGCGACTACAATGAGCAGTACTTC. Translation gives CASRASDYNEQYF.

The genes are TRBV15 and TRBJ1-5; the D gene is possibly TRBD1 (6 bases). V lost 0 bases and J lost 0, with 15 bases in between. This CDR3 region has 18 residues. Looked up from germline, CDR1 is LNHNV and CDR2 is YYDKDF (reference sequence). CDR3 in DNA: TGTGCCACCAGCAGAGACACCGGGACACCTTATAGCAATCAGCCCCAGCATTTT. Its protein product is CATSRDTGTPYSNQPQHF.

V gene TRBV3-1 combines with J gene TRBJ2-3; D possibly corresponds to TRBD2 (7 bases). The CDR3 contains 15 residues. V was pared by 1 base and J by 4 bases, with 12 bases between. The germline V gene encodes CDR1 LGHDT and CDR2 YNNKEL (reference sequence). CDR3 DNA: TGTGCCAGCAGCCAAGGGGGGGGCGGCGCAGATACGCAGTATTTT. Its protein is CASSQGGGGADTQYF.

The V and J genes are TRBV2 and TRBJ2-1; weak D call: TRBD2 (5 bases). CDR1 and CDR2 (germline): SNHLY, FYNNEI. The V end was cut by 4 bases, the J end by 6 bases, with 10 bases between. The CDR3 loop spans 13 amino acids. The CDR3 nucleotides are TGTGCCAGCAGTGGAGGGCCCCTCAATGAGCAGTTCTTC. Its protein product is CASSGGPLNEQFF.

This clonotype was seen a few times. The rearrangement links TRBV28 to TRBJ2-5; 13 positions agree with TRBD2. The DNA end is more similar to TRBJ2-7, so the J call may be wrong. The germline V gene encodes CDR1 MDHEN and CDR2 SYDVKM. This CDR3 contains 15 residues. The DNA for the CDR3 is TGTGCCAGCACCATACTAGCGGGAGGGCCCGACGAGCAGTACTTC. Amino acids: CASTILAGGPDEQYF.

The chain recombines TRBV12-3 or TRBV12-4 with TRBJ2-7; the match to TRBD1 covers 12 bases. The J call may be mistaken, given a closer DNA end match to TRBJ2-4. The CDR3 sequence is 18 residues long. The CDR3: CASRLPPGQGAEGNIQYF. Written as DNA, the CDR3 is TGTGCCAGCAGGCTTCCCCCGGGACAGGGGGCGGAGGGGAACATTCAGTACTTC.

There are a few counts of this clonotype. The gene calls are TRBV6-4 and TRBJ1-5, with TRBD1 identical over 7 bases. V trimming: 1 base; J trimming: 3 bases; junction bases outside the gene matches: 3. CDR3 size: 15 residues. CDR1 MRHNA and CDR2 SNTAGT come from the germline V gene. CDR3 nucleotide sequence: TGTGCCAGCAGTGACTGTGGACAGGTCAATCAGCCCCAGCATTTT. Translation: CASSDCGQVNQPQHF.

The table lists this clonotype with many counts. The rearrangement joins TRBV10-3 to TRBJ2-5; D unresolved. The germline gives CDR1 ENHRY, CDR2 SYGVKD. This CDR3 has 15 amino acids. V was trimmed by 0 bases and J by 4 bases, leaving 12 bases between them. The CDR3 protein is CAISESVLQRETQYF. CDR3 nucleotides: TGTGCCATCAGTGAGTCGGTCTTGCAACGAGAGACCCAGTACTTC.

This clonotype has ten or more counts. V and J are TRBV29-1 and TRBJ2-3, with 7 bases matching TRBD1. The germline gives CDR1 SQVTM, CDR2 ANQGSEA. Trimming cost V 4 bases and J 2 bases; bases outside gene matches: 9. This CDR3 contains 15 residues. The CDR3 nucleotides are TGCAGCGTTGGAGCCCACAGGGGCTACACAGATACGCAGTATTTT. The encoded protein is CSVGAHRGYTDTQYF.

The chain combines TRBV6-6 with TRBJ1-1, with 8 bases aligning to TRBD1. There are 13 residues in the CDR3. Germline V gene lookup returns CDR1 MNHNY and CDR2 SVGAGI (reference sequence). Trimming at V came to 6 bases and at J to 4 bases, leaving 4 bases not matched to a gene. CDR3 in amino acids: CASRPRGLTEAFF. The DNA of the CDR3 is TGTGCCAGCAGACCCAGGGGGCTCACTGAAGCTTTCTTT.

This chain connects TRBV6-5 to TRBJ2-1, with 9 bases fitting TRBD2. CDR3 length: 16 residues. V shed 0 bases and J 10 bases; nucleotides not matched to a gene: 10. Germline V gene lookup returns CDR1 MNHEY and CDR2 SVGAGI. The CDR3 bases are TGTGCCAGCAGTTACTCGACTAGCGGAGGGGGCTACGAGCAGTTCTTC. As protein: CASSYSTSGGGYEQFF.

The gene calls are TRBV28 and TRBJ1-4, with TRBD1 as a possible D gene (6 bases). This CDR3 has 15 amino acids. The germline V and J ends were trimmed by 5 bases and 7 bases, with 17 bases remaining between them. CDR1 is MDHEN and CDR2 is SYDVKM in the germline V gene. The DNA of the CDR3 is TGTGCCAGCAGTACCCGGGGGGCCTTGAGTGAAAAACTGTTTTTT. It is translated as CASSTRGALSEKLFF.

CDR3 nucleotide sequence: TGTGCCAGCAGCTTAGGTACGGGGCGAACTTACAATGAGCAGTTCTTC. Amino acid sequence: CASSLGTGRTYNEQFF. This chain links TRBV7-9 with TRBJ2-1, with D perhaps assigned TRBD1 or TRBD2 (5 bases each). The CDR3 totals 16 residues. Germline lookup yields CDR1 SEHNR and CDR2 FQNEAQ (reference sequence). Trimming removed 1 base at V and 4 bases at J, with 14 bases between. Full variable domain (remainder filled in from reference TRBV7-9 and TRBJ2-1): DTGVSQNPRHKITKRGQNVTFRCDPISEHNRLYWYRQTLGQGPEFLTYFQNEAQLEKSRLLSDRFSAERPKGSFSTLEIQRTEQGDSAMYLCASSLGTGRTYNEQFFGPGTRLTVL.

This clonotype was detected only a few times. The V gene is TRBV28, the J gene TRBJ2-1, with TRBD2 identical over 9 bases. This CDR3 has 14 residues. Germline CDR1 MDHEN, CDR2 SYDVKM. V trimming: 8 bases; J trimming: 2 bases; junction bases outside the gene matches: 4. The CDR3 loop reads CASRREGTYNEQFF. CDR3 sequence (DNA): TGTGCCAGCCGGCGGGAGGGGACCTACAATGAGCAGTTCTTC.

V and J are TRBV3-1 and TRBJ2-1; possible D gene TRBD2, 6 bases. Germline V gives CDR1 LGHDT, CDR2 YNNKEL (reference sequence). V shed 3 bases and J shed 4 bases, with 13 bases lying between them. This CDR3 region has 15 residues. The CDR3 here is CASSQGGGGYNEQFF. DNA of the CDR3: TGTGCCAGCAGCCAGGGGGGAGGAGGTTACAATGAGCAGTTCTTC.

The V call is TRBV7-2, the J call TRBJ1-5; tentatively, D is TRBD1 (5 bases). The CDR3 spans 16 residues. The V and J ends lost 1 base and 3 bases respectively, with 13 bases between them. The germline CDR1 and CDR2 sequences are SGHTA and FQGNSA. The CDR3 sequence: CASSLVKGIVNQPQHF. The CDR3 DNA sequence: TGTGCCAGCAGCTTAGTTAAGGGGATCGTCAATCAGCCCCAGCATTTT.

This clonotype has just a few counts. This rearrangement joins TRBV6-1 to TRBJ2-5; D unclear. Germline CDR1 is MNHNS and CDR2 is SASEGT. The germline V and J ends were trimmed by 10 bases and 2 bases, with 8 bases remaining between them. The CDR3 runs 11 residues. This chain's CDR3 is CATAEQETQYF. The CDR3 region has the DNA TGTGCCACCGCGGAACAAGAGACCCAGTACTTC.

This chain uses TRBV7-9 with TRBJ2-1; D remains unclear. This CDR3 is built from 15 residues. Germline CDR1 and CDR2: SEHNR and FQNEAQ (reference sequence). Trimming took off 3 bases at V and 2 bases at J, with 11 bases between the two ends. The CDR3 DNA reads TGTGCCAGCAGCTTTACGTCTACTGCCTACAATGAGCAGTTCTTC. It specifies CASSFTSTAYNEQFF.

The V gene is TRBV5-4, the J gene TRBJ1-1; D perhaps matches TRBD1 (5 bases). Germline V gene data show CDR1 as SGHNT and CDR2 as YYREEE (reference sequence). This CDR3 comprises 17 residues. V was clipped by 1 base and J by 1 base, with 17 bases between them. As DNA, the CDR3 is TGTGCCAGCAGCTTGCCGGGGGGGTTAGGGGCGAACACTGAAGCTTTCTTT. This translates into CASSLPGGLGANTEAFF. The complete variable domain, with remaining parts taken from reference TRBV5-4 and TRBJ1-1, reads ETGVTQSPTHLIKTRGQQVTLRCSSQSGHNTVSWYQQALGQGPQFIFQYYREEENGRGNFPPRFSGLQFPNYSSELNVNALELDDSALYLCASSLPGGLGANTEAFFGQGTRLTVV.

The genes are TRBV10-2 and TRBJ2-1; possibly TRBD2 for D (5 bases). Trimming pared 10 bases from V and 0 bases from J, leaving 19 bases between. CDR1 WSHSY and CDR2 SAAADI come from the germline V gene. The CDR3 has 16 residues. CDR3 bases: TGCGCCACCATCTCACCGGGGATTAGCTCCTACAATGAGCAGTTCTTC. It yields the protein CATISPGISSYNEQFF.

The chain is built from TRBV4-2 and TRBJ2-5; D tentatively fits TRBD1 or TRBD2 (5 bases each). The J call is uncertain, as TRBJ2-7 better fits the DNA end. The germline gives CDR1 LGHNA, CDR2 YNFKEQ. The CDR3 covers 14 residues. The CDR3 nucleotides are TGTGCCAGCAGCCAACTGCCACTAGGGGACGAGCAGTACTTC. Translating it yields CASSQLPLGDEQYF.

This clonotype was detected only a few times. The rearrangement links TRBV25-1 to TRBJ2-2; D remains ambiguous. The ends were cut back, 2 bases at V and 1 base at J, with 2 bases in the middle. This CDR3 comprises 13 residues. CDR1 is MGHDK, CDR2 SYGVNS, per germline. CDR3 loop: CASSERNTGELFF. In nucleotides, the CDR3 is TGTGCCAGCAGTGAACGGAACACCGGGGAGCTGTTTTTT.

This sequence joins TRBV6-5 and TRBJ2-4; tentatively, D is TRBD1 (6 bases). CDR1 is MNHEY and CDR2 is SVGAGI in the germline V gene. The CDR3 spans 14 residues. The V and J ends lost 0 bases and 5 bases respectively, with 8 bases between them. The CDR3, as DNA: TGTGCCAGCAGTTACTCGAACAGGGAAAACATTCAGTACTTC. Residues: CASSYSNRENIQYF.

The rearrangement joins TRBV20-1 to TRBJ2-1, with TRBD2 matching over 7 bases. The J call may be incorrect, as the DNA end agrees better with TRBJ2-7. Germline V lookup: CDR1 DFQATT, CDR2 SNEGSKA (reference sequence). The CDR3 runs to 14 residues. The CDR3 loop reads CSARERESYNEQYF. CDR3 bases: TGCAGTGCTAGAGAGCGGGAGTCCTACAATGAGCAGTACTTC.

The rearrangement uses TRBV29-1 and TRBJ2-2; perhaps TRBD1 as D (5 bases). Germline V lookup: CDR1 SQVTM, CDR2 ANQGSEA. Trimming left V 5 bases short and J 7 bases short, with 8 bases between. The CDR3 has 11 amino acids. CDR3 coding DNA: TGCAGCGTTCGACAGAACGGGGAGCTGTTTTTT. It specifies CSVRQNGELFF.

This chain joins TRBV5-1 and TRBJ2-7, with a weak D call TRBD2 (5 bases). The CDR3 runs to 15 residues. V was pared by 3 bases and J by 2 bases, with 15 bases between. The germline V gene has CDR1 SGHRS and CDR2 YFSETQ. CDR3 nucleotides: TGCGCCAGCAGCTCCGGCGCGGGTAGGACCTACGAGCAGTACTTC. Translating gives CASSSGAGRTYEQYF. The variable domain in full, completed from reference TRBV5-1 and TRBJ2-7, reads KAGVTQTPRYLIKTRGQQVTLSCSPISGHRSVSWYQQTPGQGLQFLFEYFSETQRNKGNFPGRFSGRQFSNSRSEMNVSTLELGDSALYLCASSSGAGRTYEQYFGPGTRLTVT.

This clonotype came up a few times. This sequence joins TRBV5-1 and TRBJ2-3; 13 bases are a match to TRBD2. The CDR3 has 15 amino acids. Germline-derived CDR1 and CDR2 are SGHRS and YFSETQ. Trimming at V came to 1 base and at J to 5 bases, leaving 1 base not matched to a gene. In DNA, the CDR3 is TGCGCCAGCAGCTTGACTAGCGGGAGGGAAGATACGCAGTATTTT. Translating it yields CASSLTSGREDTQYF.